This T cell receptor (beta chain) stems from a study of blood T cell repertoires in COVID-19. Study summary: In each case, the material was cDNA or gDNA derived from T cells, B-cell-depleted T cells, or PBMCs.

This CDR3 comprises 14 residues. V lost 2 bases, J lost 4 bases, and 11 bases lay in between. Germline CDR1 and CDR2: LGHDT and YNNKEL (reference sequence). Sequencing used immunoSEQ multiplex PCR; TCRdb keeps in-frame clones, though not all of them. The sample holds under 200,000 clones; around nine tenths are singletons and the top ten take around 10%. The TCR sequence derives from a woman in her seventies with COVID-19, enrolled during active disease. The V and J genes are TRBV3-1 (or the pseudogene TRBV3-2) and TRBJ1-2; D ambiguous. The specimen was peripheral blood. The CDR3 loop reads CASSQMAGGYGYTF. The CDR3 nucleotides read TGTGCCAGCAGCCAAATGGCAGGAGGCTATGGCTACACCTTC.